Reported below is one T cell receptor beta chain. Its antigen remains unknown. The V gene end was trimmed by 6 bases and the J gene end by 6 bases; junction bases not matched to a gene: 8. Germline CDR1 and CDR2: MDHEN and SYDVKM. CDR3 size: 15 residues. This specimen comes from a study of PD-1 blockade in classical Hodgkin lymphoma. The patients all showed relapse after autologous stem cell transplantation, while their brentuximab vedotin exposure varied. Complete response, partial response or progressive disease were the best responses. Here immunoSEQ multiplex PCR was the method, and the copy in TCRdb shows in-frame clones only, minus some. The sample consists of more than 55,000 clones, about 88% of them appearing once. Findings of the study overall: Healthy donors were reported to have higher baseline TCR diversity than newly diagnosed patients. Diversity in CD4+ TCRs, unlike that measured in CD8+ TCRs, had risen significantly by C4D1.

The chain uses TRBV28 and TRBJ2-1; 10 bases are shared with TRBD2. Here the sequenced sample was peripheral blood mononuclear cells (PBMCs), taken before the second cycle of nivolumab. The origin of this receptor is a human donor with classical Hodgkin lymphoma. CDR3: CASRLSGGALNEQFF. In DNA form, the CDR3 reads TGTGCCAGCAGGCTAAGCGGGGGGGCCCTCAATGAGCAGTTCTTC.